Listed below are T cell receptor beta chains from one sample, sequenced in a study of T cells expressing NK-cell markers. TCRdb reanalyzed the 5' RACE reads, giving one entry per CDR3 protein sequence and no DNA. There are about 370,000 distinct CDR3 sequences in the sample, with around 10% held by the top ten. The source material was blood T cells: a sorted CD56 or NKG2C T cell subset, CD4+ or CD8+ T cells, or bulk PBMC T cells (not recorded which). Every receptor here comes from a woman between 50 and 59 years old in good health. The CDR3 runs from the conserved cysteine through the conserved F or W. Each record gives: J gene, V gene, CDR3 protein.

>TRBJ2-1|TRBV3-1
CASSRRQGGYNEQFF
>TRBJ2-1|TRBV4-1
CASSQFAPPGLAGIYEQFF
>TRBJ2-1|TRBV27
CASRGDRPNEQFF
>TRBJ1-2|TRBV25-1
CASSEYEGSGYGYTF
>TRBJ2-5|TRBV9
CASSASRGRGETQYF
>TRBJ2-1|TRBV5-1
CASSTGRKLMGNEQFF
>TRBJ2-3|TRBV6-1
CASRLGQLSSTDTQYF
>TRBJ2-1|TRBV4-2
CASSQTIAGGNEQFF
>TRBJ1-6|TRBV12-3/TRBV12-4
CASNLNLGPLHF
>TRBJ1-5|TRBV7-8
CASRRGSKPQHF
>TRBJ2-1|TRBV5-1
CASSWTSGRAGEQFF
>TRBJ2-1|TRBV20-1
CSVEEGLGLYNEQFF
>TRBJ1-4|TRBV7-9
CASSLSRGREKLFF
>TRBJ2-5|TRBV29-1
CSVFGGTGGQETQYF
>TRBJ2-1|TRBV9
CASSGVGAHNEQFF
>TRBJ2-1|TRBV12-3/TRBV12-4
CASSSSLAGYEQFF
>TRBJ2-1|TRBV20-1
CSAKEARVIAGEQFF
>TRBJ1-1|TRBV4-1
CASSSTRRRTEAFF
>TRBJ2-2|TRBV14
CASSQIASGELFF
>TRBJ1-5|TRBV20-1
CSASLGVGKPQHF
>TRBJ2-1|TRBV21-1
CASSNESGGEQFF
>TRBJ2-7|TRBV29-1
CSVGGGPLYEQYF
>TRBJ2-5|TRBV5-5
CASSSTGAGTQYF
>TRBJ2-3|TRBV18
CASSPSRDLGDTQYF
>TRBJ2-5|TRBV10-3
CAISTGPTQETQYF
>TRBJ2-1|TRBV29-1
CSVEAFRGNEQFF
>TRBJ2-1|TRBV11-2
CASSLDLDSSYNEQFF
>TRBJ1-2|TRBV19
CASSRMGQGYRGYTF
>TRBJ2-2|TRBV5-1
CASSLMGTSGTDKNTGELFF
>TRBJ2-1|TRBV15
CATSRDSAGGVNEQFF
>TRBJ2-5|TRBV7-2
CASSLGSVGQTQYF
>TRBJ2-2|TRBV12-3/TRBV12-4
CASSLNEVGELFF
>TRBJ1-3|TRBV7-6
CASSNGQGNTIYF
>TRBJ1-5|TRBV5-1
CASSLEGGNQPQHF
>TRBJ1-4|TRBV12-3/TRBV12-4
CASSLAVTYEKLFF
>TRBJ1-2|TRBV20-1
CSGPGDKGDGYTF
>TRBJ2-1|TRBV27
CASISYNEQFF
>TRBJ2-3|TRBV6-5
CASGLGGGSSTDTQYF
>TRBJ2-1|TRBV5-1
CASSRTPTNNEQFF
>TRBJ2-3|TRBV15
CATSITPLTGGTDTQYF